The TCR beta chain under discussion was sequenced for a study of Tregs in tolerant kidney transplant recipients. The overall study: Sorting of CD4+CD25+CD127- cells followed approximately 3-day belatacept mixed lymphocyte reactions, sometimes with roughly 5-day graft donor restimulation. Recipient cells were told from donor cells by antibody staining.

This clone has a single count. Its antigen is still unknown. V was clipped by 6 bases and J by 3 bases; unmatched bases: 8. CDR1 is KGHSH and CDR2 is LQKENI in the germline V gene. This CDR3 spans 15 amino acids. Assay: immunoSEQ multiplex PCR; the TCRdb copy retains only in-frame clones and omits some. The table has 35,000 to 50,000 clones, just under 97% seen once. This clonotype originated in a human donor in good health. The J gene is TRBJ2-1, the V gene TRBV18; TRBD1 aligns across 7 bases. The specimen was Tregs from blood cultured with allogeneic cells. This CDR3 is CASSFGTAVYNEQFF. The DNA of the CDR3 is TGTGCCAGCTCCTTCGGGACAGCGGTCTACAATGAGCAGTTCTTC. The entire variable domain, with the rest obtained from reference TRBV18 and TRBJ2-1, is as follows: NAGVMQNPRHLVRRRGQEARLRCSPMKGHSHVYWYRQLPEEGLKFMVYLQKENIIDESGMPKERFSAEFPKEGPSILRIQQVVRGDSAAYFCASSFGTAVYNEQFFGPGTRLTVL.